The 23 T cell receptor beta chains below were found in one sample sequenced in a study of blood T cell repertoires in COVID-19. Only in-frame clones appear in the TCRdb table, and some are missing; sequencing was by immunoSEQ multiplex PCR. The sample contains about 130,000 clones, approximately 91% of which appear only once. The sequencing sample was made of peripheral blood. These receptors originate from a woman of 80 years or more with acute or convalescent COVID-19.

The V call is TRBV6-5, the J call TRBJ2-1, with D perhaps matching TRBD2 (7 bases). The CDR3 extends over 15 amino acids. V lost 6 bases and J 6 bases, leaving 18 bases between the germline ends. Looked up from germline, CDR1 is MNHEY and CDR2 is SVGAGI. The CDR3 protein is CASSPRGGGFNEQFF. For the CDR3, the DNA is TGTGCCAGCAGCCCCCGGGGCGGGGGCTTCAATGAGCAGTTCTTC.

The gene calls are TRBV4-2 and TRBJ2-7, with 8 bases identical to TRBD2. V was pared by 1 base and J by 1 base, with 6 bases of the junction left unmatched. The CDR3 is 16 amino acids. Germline values: CDR1 LGHNA, CDR2 YNFKEQ. CDR3 sequence (DNA): TGTGCCAGCAGCCAAGCCTTTTCGGGGGGGTCCTACGAGCAGTACTTC. This gives the protein CASSQAFSGGSYEQYF.

The chain has TRBV7-2 and TRBJ2-7, with 7 bases fitting TRBD2. CDR1 is SGHTA and CDR2 is FQGNSA in the germline V gene. J was trimmed by 2 bases and V by 5 bases; bases with no gene match: 9. This CDR3 is built from 15 residues. CDR3 residues: CASSPISGGTYEQYF. DNA of the CDR3: TGTGCCAGCAGCCCTATCTCGGGAGGTACCTACGAGCAGTACTTC.

The rearrangement links TRBV12-3 or TRBV12-4 to TRBJ1-2, with a possible D match to TRBD1 (5 bases). This CDR3 region has 12 residues. Trimming took off 5 bases at V and 4 bases at J, with 8 bases between the two ends. The CDR3 region is CASSGTSYGYTF. The CDR3 bases are TGTGCCAGCAGTGGGACTTCCTATGGCTACACCTTC.

The chain combines TRBV7-2 with TRBJ2-7, with 10 positions matching TRBD1. The CDR3 is 15 residues long. Germline V gene data show CDR1 as SGHTA and CDR2 as FQGNSA. With V trimmed by 5 bases and J by 4 bases, 8 bases remained unmatched. The CDR3, as DNA: TGTGCCAGCAGCACCAGACAGGGGGCCCCGTACGAGCAGTACTTC. This gives the protein CASSTRQGAPYEQYF.

The chain recombines TRBV2 with TRBJ2-3; 10 nucleotides line up with TRBD1. Trimming removed 6 bases from V and 1 base from J; junction bases left unmatched: 7. The length of the CDR3 is 16 residues. Germline CDR1 is SNHLY and CDR2 is FYNNEI. CDR3 sequence reads: CASRADRGQGTDTQYF. CDR3 bases: TGTGCCAGCAGGGCAGACAGGGGGCAAGGCACAGATACGCAGTATTTT.

In this sample, this clone turned up once. The chain links TRBV25-1 to TRBJ1-1, with 7 bases fitting TRBD1. V dropped 5 bases and J dropped 5; count of bases not matched to a gene: 11. Germline values: CDR1 MGHDK, CDR2 SYGVNS. The CDR3 runs 15 residues. In nucleotides, the CDR3 is TGTGCCAGCAGTCCAAATTCAGGGGGTTGGACTGAAGCTTTCTTT. It is translated as CASSPNSGGWTEAFF. The variable domain in full, with the rest retrieved from reference TRBV25-1 and TRBJ1-1, is EADIYQTPRYLVIGTGKKITLECSQTMGHDKMYWYQQDPGMELHLIHYSYGVNSTEKGDLSSESTVSRIRTEHFPLTLESARPSHTSQYLCASSPNSGGWTEAFFGQGTRLTVV.

The rearrangement links TRBV7-2 to TRBJ1-4; D perhaps matches TRBD1 (6 bases). This CDR3 contains 14 residues. CDR1 and CDR2 from the germline V gene are SGHTA and FQGNSA. Trimming cost V 3 bases and J 4 bases, with 9 bases left between them. CDR3 bases: TGTGCCAGCAGCTTTGGACAGTATAATGAAAAACTGTTTTTT. Translated, it gives CASSFGQYNEKLFF.

The chain carries TRBV7-2 and TRBJ2-7, with D maybe TRBD2 (7 bases). This CDR3 is built from 15 residues. Germline V gene lookup returns CDR1 SGHTA and CDR2 FQGNSA. Trimming took off 0 bases at V and 2 bases at J, with 11 bases between the two ends. DNA of the CDR3: TGTGCCAGCAGCTTAGCAGCCGGGGGGCCCTACGAGCAGTACTTC. The encoded protein is CASSLAAGGPYEQYF.

There are a few counts of this clone. This sequence joins TRBV9 and TRBJ1-1, with D possibly being TRBD1 (6 bases). The length of the CDR3 is 16 residues. CDR1 and CDR2 from the germline V gene are SGDLS and YYNGEE. Trimming took 3 bases from V and 0 from J, leaving 15 bases between them. In DNA, the CDR3 is TGTGCCAGCAGCGCAGCCCGCCAGGGGATGAACACTGAAGCTTTCTTT. Amino acid sequence: CASSAARQGMNTEAFF.

The chain joins TRBV18 to TRBJ2-1, with TRBD1 identical over 9 bases. The CDR3 extends over 17 amino acids. V was pared by 3 bases and J by 2 bases, with 8 bases of the junction left unmatched. Germline CDR1 and CDR2: KGHSH and LQKENI. The CDR3, as DNA: TGTGCCAGCTCACCTCCCACCGGGACAGGGACCTACAATGAGCAGTTCTTC. Residues: CASSPPTGTGTYNEQFF.

The chain combines TRBV7-2 with TRBJ1-2; D might be TRBD1 (5 bases). With 8 bases removed from V and 2 bases from J, the gap between germline ends came to 12 bases. The germline V gene has CDR1 SGHTA and CDR2 FQGNSA. This CDR3 has 13 amino acids. The CDR3 region has the DNA TGTGCCAGCGCACCCGGGGGGAACTATGGCTACACCTTC. Translating gives CASAPGGNYGYTF.

This clone was seen a few times. This chain connects TRBV7-9 to TRBJ1-6; TRBD1 might be the D (6 bases). The germline gives CDR1 SEHNR, CDR2 FQNEAQ (reference sequence). Trimming shortened V by 7 bases and J by 9 bases, and 13 bases separated the two germline ends. The CDR3 is 13 residues long. CDR3 amino acids: CASTRGSGSPLHF. The CDR3 nucleotides are TGTGCCAGCACCAGGGGCTCGGGTTCACCCCTCCACTTT.

The chain employs TRBV3-1 (or the pseudogene TRBV3-2) and TRBJ1-2; D gene unclear. This CDR3 contains 13 residues. V was clipped by 1 base and J by 9 bases, with 12 bases between them. Germline V lookup: CDR1 LGHDT, CDR2 YNNKEL (reference sequence). In DNA, the CDR3 is TGTGCCAGCAGCCAAGGGTCTACCCCAAGCTACACCTTC. Its protein is CASSQGSTPSYTF.

This chain joins TRBV2 and TRBJ1-1; possibly TRBD1 for D (5 bases). The CDR3 is 14 amino acids. In germline, CDR1 is SNHLY, CDR2 FYNNEI. Deletions cut 3 bases from V and 0 bases from J, with 8 bases between. CDR3 loop: CASSDRAMNTEAFF. The CDR3 bases are TGTGCCAGCAGTGACAGGGCCATGAACACTGAAGCTTTCTTT.

The chain has TRBV29-1 and TRBJ2-3, with 11 bases that match TRBD2. CDR1 SQVTM and CDR2 ANQGSEA come from the germline V gene. J was trimmed by 4 bases and V by 5 bases; bases with no gene match: 5. The CDR3 is 14 residues long. The CDR3 sequence: CSVSTSGRPDTQYF. The CDR3, as DNA: TGCAGCGTTTCTACTAGCGGGAGACCAGATACGCAGTATTTT.

The chain joins TRBV5-1 to TRBJ1-6, with D perhaps matching TRBD1 (5 bases). The CDR3 loop spans 15 amino acids. Per the germline V gene, CDR1 is SGHRS and CDR2 is YFSETQ. Trimming cost V 2 bases and J 9 bases, with 15 bases left between them. Written as DNA, the CDR3 is TGCGCCAGCAGCTTATCGACTCGCCAGGGTTCACCCCTCCACTTT. Amino acid sequence: CASSLSTRQGSPLHF.

This clone was recorded a few times. This rearrangement joins TRBV19 to TRBJ1-3; no clear D gene. Germline CDR1 is LNHDA and CDR2 is SQIVND (reference sequence). V was shortened by 5 bases and J by 3 bases, with 14 bases between the two germline ends. The length of the CDR3 is 15 residues. CDR3 coding DNA: TGTGCCAGTAGTCCTCAGGCACGGTATGGAAACACCATATATTTT. Encoded protein: CASSPQARYGNTIYF. The complete variable domain, with remaining parts taken from reference TRBV19 and TRBJ1-3, reads DGGITQSPKYLFRKEGQNVTLSCEQNLNHDAMYWYRQDPGQGLRLIYYSQIVNDFQKGDIAEGYSVSREKKESFPLTVTSAQKNPTAFYLCASSPQARYGNTIYFGEGSWLTVV.

This chain links TRBV2 with TRBJ1-5; maybe TRBD1 (5 bases). CDR3 length: 17 residues. Germline V gives CDR1 SNHLY, CDR2 FYNNEI. V was trimmed by 3 bases and J by 7 bases, leaving 22 bases between them. The CDR3 coding sequence is TGTGCCAGCAGTGAGGGGGGGTCGCGGGTGGTTGGACAGCCCCAGCATTTT. Its protein is CASSEGGSRVVGQPQHF.

The chain uses TRBV3-1 (or the pseudogene TRBV3-2) and TRBJ1-2; tentatively, D is TRBD1 (6 bases). Germline CDR1 is LGHDT and CDR2 is YNNKEL (reference sequence). This CDR3 comprises 13 residues. V lost 0 bases and J 9 bases, leaving 11 bases between the germline ends. The CDR3 protein is CASSQEGGVSYTF. CDR3 bases: TGTGCCAGCAGCCAAGAAGGGGGGGTAAGCTACACCTTC.

The V and J genes are TRBV5-8 and TRBJ1-1; 9 nucleotides line up with TRBD1. CDR3 length: 17 amino acids. After removal of 3 bases from V and 7 bases from J, the junction contained 16 bases not matched to a gene. In germline, CDR1 is SGHTS, CDR2 YDEGEE. DNA of the CDR3: TGTGCCAGCAGCTCCAGACCTCACAGGGGGCGCCCCTTTGAAGCTTTCTTT. It is translated as CASSSRPHRGRPFEAFF.

The chain is built from TRBV5-1 and TRBJ2-1; D is uncertain. The CDR3 extends over 12 amino acids. The germline CDR1 and CDR2 sequences are SGHRS and YFSETQ. Trimming stripped 2 bases from V and 13 bases from J, with 13 bases between. The CDR3 DNA follows: TGCGCCAGCAGCTTAACTCTTGAATTACAGTTCTTC. Translating it yields CASSLTLELQFF.

The chain uses TRBV28 and TRBJ2-1; D might be TRBD2 (5 bases). This CDR3 spans 15 amino acids. With 6 bases removed from V and 2 bases from J, the gap between germline ends came to 14 bases. Per the germline V gene, CDR1 is MDHEN and CDR2 is SYDVKM. The CDR3 DNA reads TGTGCCAGCAGCCTGGACTCTCGAACCTACAATGAGCAGTTCTTC. Translating gives CASSLDSRTYNEQFF.